This TCR beta chain was observed in a study of blood T cell repertoires in COVID-19. Clones were read by immunoSEQ multiplex PCR, and TCRdb kept only the in-frame ones, dropping some. The data contain about 130,000 clones, approximately 81% of them singletons. This TCR derives from a man in his fifties or sixties with acute or convalescent COVID-19. What was sequenced was peripheral blood.

CDR3: CAWSDRVRQPQHF. In DNA, the CDR3 is TGTGCCTGGAGTGACAGGGTAAGACAGCCCCAGCATTTT. The chain is built from TRBV30 and TRBJ1-5; a weak D match, TRBD1 (6 bases). In germline, CDR1 is GTSNPN, CDR2 SVGIG (reference sequence). The CDR3 loop spans 13 amino acids. Trimming stripped 1 base from V and 7 bases from J, with 11 bases between. The variable domain in full, completed from reference TRBV30 and TRBJ1-5, reads SQTIHQWPATLVQPVGSPLSLECTVEGTSNPNLYWYRQAAGRGLQLLFYSVGIGQISSEVPQNLSASRPQDRQFILSSKKLLLSDSGFYLCAWSDRVRQPQHFGDGTRLSIL.